Listed below are T cell receptor beta chains from one sample, sequenced in a study of blood T cell repertoires in COVID-19. Libraries were prepared by immunoSEQ multiplex PCR; TCRdb keeps only in-frame clonotypes and omits some of them. Among roughly 220,000 clones listed, around 86% were seen once. The specimen sequenced was PBMCs or T cells enriched from blood (not recorded which). The source is a woman between 40 and 50 years old with acute COVID-19. Each CDR3 is given with its conserved first and last residue. A D gene is named only where the DNA matches it firmly. The listing skips clone size in some rows; elsewhere it reads once, few, many or a size class.

j_call,clone_size,v_call,d_call,cdr3_aa,cdr3_nt
TRBJ2-3,once,TRBV11-3,TRBD1,CASSVGQGKRTDTQYF,TGTGCCAGCAGCGTAGGACAGGGAAAAAGGACAGATACGCAGTATTTT
TRBJ2-5,NA,TRBV12-5,TRBD1,CASGRQGYRETQYF,TGTGCTAGTGGTAGACAGGGGTATCGGGAGACCCAGTACTTC
TRBJ1-2,NA,TRBV29-1,NA,CSVVAEGYTF,TGCAGCGTTGTGGCAGAAGGCTACACCTTC
TRBJ2-7,many,TRBV7-9,TRBD1,CASSLTGGLDEQYF,TGTGCCAGCAGCCTAACAGGGGGACTGGACGAGCAGTACTTC
TRBJ2-5,NA,TRBV19,NA,CASSDQGGETQYF,TGTGCCAGTAGCGATCAGGGCGGAGAGACCCAGTACTTC
TRBJ1-1,NA,TRBV28,TRBD1,CASSPPPGQDGTEAFF,TGTGCCAGCAGTCCTCCCCCGGGACAGGATGGCACTGAAGCTTTCTTT
TRBJ2-5,NA,TRBV9,NA,CASSERLVGETQYF,TGTGCCAGCAGCGAGCGACTAGTGGGCGAGACCCAGTACTTC
TRBJ1-5,NA,TRBV19,NA,CASNGGQSSNQPQHF,TGTGCCAGTAATGGAGGGCAGTCTAGCAATCAGCCCCAGCATTTT
TRBJ1-2,NA,TRBV7-2,NA,CASSLGTAVNYGYTF,TGTGCCAGCAGCTTAGGCACAGCGGTAAACTATGGCTACACCTTC
TRBJ1-5,NA,TRBV28,NA,CASSSIPGQPQHF,TGTGCCAGCAGTTCCATCCCGGGTCAGCCCCAGCATTTT
TRBJ1-3,NA,TRBV6-1,NA,CASSERPGSRSGNTIYF,TGTGCCAGCAGTGAGCGCCCTGGGAGTCGCTCTGGAAACACCATATATTTT
TRBJ1-1,NA,TRBV27,TRBD1,CASSLYGTGGSLDAFF,TGTGCCAGCAGTTTATATGGGACAGGGGGCAGTCTTGACGCTTTCTTT
TRBJ2-5,NA,TRBV13,NA,CASSLGRGVQETQYF,TGTGCCAGCAGCTTAGGGCGGGGCGTACAAGAGACCCAGTACTTC
TRBJ2-1,NA,TRBV19,TRBD2,CASSTGGYEQFF,TGTGCCAGTAGTACGGGGGGGTATGAGCAGTTCTTC
TRBJ2-3,once,TRBV5-4,TRBD2,CASSLTGLAGVPDTQYF,TGTGCCAGCAGCTTGACGGGGCTAGCGGGAGTCCCAGATACGCAGTATTTT
TRBJ2-1,NA,TRBV5-1,TRBD2,CASSRGDSSYNEQFF,TGCGCCAGCAGCCGGGGGGATAGCTCCTACAATGAGCAGTTCTTC
TRBJ2-2,NA,TRBV19,TRBD2,CASSTLAGDPLTGELFF,TGTGCCAGTAGTACACTAGCGGGAGATCCCCTCACCGGGGAGCTGTTTTTT
TRBJ2-5,NA,TRBV28,TRBD1,CASSFTPTTGVRETQYF,TGTGCCAGCAGTTTCACCCCAACGACAGGGGTAAGAGAGACCCAGTACTTC
TRBJ2-7,NA,TRBV7-9,TRBD1,CASSRAGTGGHEQYF,TGTGCCAGCAGCCGTGCTGGGACAGGGGGCCACGAGCAGTACTTC
TRBJ1-5,NA,TRBV28,TRBD1,CASRGQGSNNQPQHF,TGTGCCAGCAGGGGACAGGGGAGTAACAATCAGCCCCAGCATTTT
TRBJ1-1,NA,TRBV7-3,NA,CASSLVGGNTEAFF,TGTGCCAGCAGCCTAGTAGGGGGAAACACTGAAGCTTTCTTT
TRBJ2-5,NA,TRBV14,TRBD2,CASSPWIAGQETQYF,TGTGCCAGCAGCCCATGGATAGCGGGACAAGAGACCCAGTACTTC
TRBJ2-3,NA,TRBV11-3,TRBD2,CASRPSGGGTDTQYF,TGTGCCAGCAGACCTAGCGGTGGGGGGACAGATACGCAGTATTTT
TRBJ2-1,NA,TRBV5-4,TRBD2,CASSIASGRLYNEQFF,TGTGCCAGCAGCATTGCTAGCGGGAGGTTATACAATGAGCAGTTCTTC
TRBJ2-7,NA,TRBV27,NA,CASSLSGGHSYEQYF,TGTGCCAGCAGTTTAAGTGGGGGACACTCCTACGAGCAGTACTTC
TRBJ1-1,NA,TRBV3-1/TRBV3-2,NA,CASSHYTEAFF,TGTGCCAGCAGCCACTACACTGAAGCTTTCTTT
TRBJ1-4,NA,TRBV28,NA,CASLLRFPGGEKLFF,TGTGCCAGCCTCCTTAGGTTTCCTGGAGGTGAAAAACTGTTTTTT
TRBJ1-1,NA,TRBV6-5,TRBD1,CASRSGGNLGEAFF,TGTGCCAGCAGATCAGGGGGCAACCTTGGTGAAGCTTTCTTT
TRBJ2-2,once,TRBV6-2/TRBV6-3,TRBD2,CASSYFPAGGPGTGELFF,TGTGCCAGCAGTTACTTCCCAGCGGGAGGGCCCGGCACCGGGGAGCTGTTTTTT